This TCR beta chain appears in the sequencing data of a study of Ad26.COV2.S vaccination and SARS-CoV-2 variants. General study points: Relative to placebo recipients, vaccine recipients exhibited elevated spike-specific TCR breadth.

Treatment described: about 20 received Ad26.COV2.S at low or high dose, single or two shots; about five received placebo; per-sample allocation not given. It was on day 63 after the first vaccine or placebo injection that samples were taken. In Boston, the donor was an adult between 18-55 years of age. This clone was recorded only once. Its specificity is unknown. Compared with germline, one end of the junction differs, possibly owing to a read error. This CDR3 is built from 14 residues. Germline CDR1 is SGHDN and CDR2 is FVKESK. TCRdb keeps only in-frame clones here, not all; method: immunoSEQ multiplex PCR. The sample lists about 350,000 clones; around 90% were seen once.

Sequencing used peripheral blood, obtained in a trial of Ad26.COV2.S vaccine versus placebo. J is TRBJ2-7 and V is TRBV14; 10 nucleotides align to TRBD2. The source of this sequence is a person between 18 and 59 years old who received the Ad26.COV2.S COVID-19 vaccine or a placebo. This CDR3 is CASSQGLAVYEQYF. CDR3 DNA sequence: TGTGCCAGCAGTCAAGGACTAGCGGTCTACGAGCAGTACTTC. Supplemented by reference TRBV14 and TRBJ2-7, the full variable domain reads EAGVTQFPSHSVIEKGQTVTLRCDPISGHDNLYWYRRVMGKEIKFLLHFVKESKQDESGMPNNRFLAERTGGTYSTLKVQPAELEDSGVYFCASSQGLAVYEQYFGPGTRLTVT.